The rows below give T cell receptor beta chains drawn from one sample of a study of blood T cell repertoires in COVID-19. The method was immunoSEQ multiplex PCR; TCRdb's version includes in-frame clones alone and lacks a portion of them. The sample carries approximately 380,000 clones, approximately 89% recorded once. Sequencing was performed on PBMCs or T cells enriched from blood (not recorded which). Receptors were obtained from a woman aged 40 to 50 who had been exposed to COVID-19. CDR3s include the opening cysteine and the closing phenylalanine or tryptophan. A D gene is named only where the DNA matches it firmly. Clone size appears in some rows only: once, few, many, or a class for an expanded clone.

D,J,V,size,DNA,CDR3
TRBD2,TRBJ2-2,TRBV5-1,-,TGCGCCAGCAGCCTTGCGGGGGGGCCGTCCGGGGAGCTGTTTTTT,CASSLAGGPSGELFF
TRBD1,TRBJ1-2,TRBV12-5,-,TGTGCTAGTGGTCACTTTCCGGGACAGGAATTAGTCTTCCCGCGCTACACCTTC,CASGHFPGQELVFPRYTF
TRBD2,TRBJ2-3,TRBV4-3,-,TGCGCCAGCAGCCAAGATAATGGACTAGCGAGGGCAGATACGCAGTATTTT,CASSQDNGLARADTQYF
TRBD1,TRBJ1-3,TRBV6-5,-,TGTGCCAGCAGCATGGACAGGGGGAGGATGAACACCATATATTTT,CASSMDRGRMNTIYF
-,TRBJ2-2,TRBV21-1,-,TGTGCCAGCAGCGCAGCGGGACGGACCGGGGAGCTGTTTTTT,CASSAAGRTGELFF
-,TRBJ2-3,TRBV1,-,TGCACCAGCAGCCAAGAGACTAGCGGGATTAGCACAGATACGCAGTATTTT,CTSSQETSGISTDTQYF
-,TRBJ1-2,TRBV7-2,-,TGTGCCAGCAGCTTTGGCGGCCCCGGGTATGGCTACACCTTC,CASSFGGPGYGYTF
-,TRBJ1-2,TRBV3-1/TRBV3-2,-,TGTGCCAGCAGCCAAGTGGGGGGAGGGAGTAACTATGGCTACACCTTC,CASSQVGGGSNYGYTF
TRBD1,TRBJ2-7,TRBV7-3,-,TGTGCCAGCAGCTCTTTCGCAGGGGGCGGGCAGTACTTC,CASSSFAGGGQYF
TRBD2,TRBJ2-2,TRBV7-9,-,TGTGCCAGCGCAGGTGCTAGCGGGAACCCATCCGGGGAGCTGTTTTTT,CASAGASGNPSGELFF
-,TRBJ2-5,TRBV7-6,-,TGTGCCAGCAGCTTTTCCAAAGAGACCCAGTACTTC,CASSFSKETQYF
-,TRBJ1-5,TRBV15,few,TGTGCCACCAGATATGCGGGGAGCAATCAGCCCCAGCATTTT,CATRYAGSNQPQHF
-,TRBJ2-1,TRBV2,-,TGTGCCAGCAGAGGTAACAGGGGAGGAGAGCAGTTCTTC,CASRGNRGGEQFF
TRBD1,TRBJ2-6,TRBV11-3,once,TGTGCCAGCAGTTGGGACAGTCAAGGGGCCAACGTCCTGACTTTC,CASSWDSQGANVLTF
-,TRBJ2-5,TRBV7-2,-,TGTGCCAGCAGCTTTGGACTGCAAGAGACCCAGTACTTC,CASSFGLQETQYF
TRBD1,TRBJ1-1,TRBV5-1,-,TGCGCCAGCGCAGACCGGGACAGGGCCACTGAAGCTTTCTTT,CASADRDRATEAFF
-,TRBJ1-3,TRBV15,-,TGTGCCACCAGCAAGTTCGTGCGCTCTGGAAACACCATATATTTT,CATSKFVRSGNTIYF
TRBD2,TRBJ2-7,TRBV6-5,once,TGTGCCAGCAGTTACAAAGCTAGCGGGGTGTACGAGCAGTACTTC,CASSYKASGVYEQYF